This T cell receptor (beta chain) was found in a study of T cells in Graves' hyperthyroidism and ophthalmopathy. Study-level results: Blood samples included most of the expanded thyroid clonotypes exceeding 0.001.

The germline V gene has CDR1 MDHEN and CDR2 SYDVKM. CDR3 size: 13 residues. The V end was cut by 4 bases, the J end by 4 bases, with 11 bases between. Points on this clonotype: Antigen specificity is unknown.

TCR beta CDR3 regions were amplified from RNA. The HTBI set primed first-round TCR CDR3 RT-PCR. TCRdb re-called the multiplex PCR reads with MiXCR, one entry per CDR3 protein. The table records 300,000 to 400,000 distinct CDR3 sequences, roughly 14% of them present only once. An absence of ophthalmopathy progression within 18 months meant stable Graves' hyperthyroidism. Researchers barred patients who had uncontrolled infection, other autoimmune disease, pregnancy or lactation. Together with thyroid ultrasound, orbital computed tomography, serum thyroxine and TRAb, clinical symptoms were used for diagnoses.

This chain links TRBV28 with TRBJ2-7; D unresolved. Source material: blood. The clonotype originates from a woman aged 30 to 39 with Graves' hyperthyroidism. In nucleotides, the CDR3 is TGTGCCAGCAGTTCCCAGGTCCCTTACGAGCAGTACTTC. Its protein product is CASSSQVPYEQYF.